This T cell receptor beta chain appears in the sequencing data of a study of T cell repertoires in cytomegalovirus infection. Study overall: CMV epitopes, recently identified HLA-C-restricted and well-studied HLA-B-restricted, were used. Both CMV infection and a matching HLA type were indicated by public TCR beta signatures. General observations from the study: There were carriers of CMV plus the relevant HLA, and cumulative public TCR beta family frequency identified them. Dominating the ex vivo response were TCR beta clonotypes that were CMV-specific and HLA-C-restricted.

TCRdb itself ran the reads through MiXCR, one entry per CDR3 protein. The profile shows hundreds of thousands of distinct CDR3 sequences, roughly 31% of them singletons. This clonotype was seen a few times. Its antigen remains unknown. This TCR came from a human donor in good health (CMV status not recorded). Some clones in this sample may be carry-over from other donors' samples. Specimen: cultured CD8+ T cells from PBMCs, collected from culture after CMV antigen stimulation.

The chain's CDR3 is CAIRPGQGGTEAFF. CDR3 DNA sequence: TGTGCCATCAGACCGGGACAGGGTGGCACTGAAGCTTTCTTT. The rearrangement uses TRBV10-3 and TRBJ1-1; 9 bases map to TRBD1. Germline assignment: CDR1 ENHRY and CDR2 SYGVKD. The V and J ends lost 6 bases and 4 bases, in that order; junction bases with no gene match: 6. This CDR3 comprises 14 residues.